The next 23 T cell receptor beta chains were all read from a single sample in a study of OX40 agonist ivuxolimab in advanced cancers. Method: immunoSEQ multiplex PCR; TCRdb's copy keeps in-frame clones and lacks some. This sample carries about 43,000 clones, approximately 86% of them seen once, and the ten largest clones take more than 12%. The sequencing here drew on CD4+ or CD8+ T cells sorted from blood, taken in a trial of the OX40 agonist ivuxolimab. The receptors shown here come from an adult with an advanced solid tumor such as melanoma, head and neck, liver or kidney cancer.

V is TRBV6-5 and J is TRBJ2-7; D is perhaps TRBD1 (6 bases). This CDR3 is built from 13 residues. V dropped 5 bases and J dropped 6 bases, with 14 bases sitting between them. Germline V gives CDR1 MNHEY, CDR2 SVGAGI. This CDR3 is CASSDYRVSEQYF. The CDR3 DNA follows: TGTGCCAGCAGTGATTACAGGGTTAGCGAGCAGTACTTC.

In this sample, this clone turned up once. The genes are TRBV4-1 and TRBJ2-7, with 8 bases aligning to TRBD1. Trimming removed 4 bases from V and 5 bases from J; junction bases left unmatched: 10. Germline values: CDR1 MGHRA, CDR2 YSYEKL. CDR3 length: 15 amino acids. For the CDR3, the DNA is TGCGCCAGCAGCCCCGCTGGACAGGGTGGGAACGAGCAGTACGTC. It yields the protein CASSPAGQGGNEQYV.

CDR3 sequence (DNA): TGTGCCACCAGTTTAGCGGGGGGCACTAGCACAGATACGCAGTATTTT. This gives the protein CATSLAGGTSTDTQYF. The rearrangement links TRBV15 to TRBJ2-3; 10 positions match TRBD2. Germline loops: CDR1 LNHNV, CDR2 YYDKDF (reference sequence). The CDR3 length is 16 residues. V lost 6 bases, J lost 0 bases, and 6 bases stayed unmatched.

The chain carries TRBV5-1 and TRBJ2-5; 16 bases are shared with TRBD2. With 4 bases clipped from V and 5 bases from J, the junction kept 8 bases outside the gene matches. Germline CDR1 reads SGHRS; CDR2 reads YFSETQ. The length of the CDR3 is 17 residues. The CDR3 nucleotides are TGCGCCAGCAGCGAGGGACTAGCGGGGGGGCCCTGGGAGACCCAGTACTTC. It codes for CASSEGLAGGPWETQYF.

The rearrangement links TRBV11-2 to TRBJ2-1; 9 bases fit TRBD2. Germline V lookup: CDR1 SGHAT, CDR2 FQNNGV. The CDR3 runs to 16 residues. V trimming: 0 bases; J trimming: 7 bases; junction bases outside the gene matches: 7. CDR3 nucleotides: TGTGCCAGCAGCTTAGAAGGACTAGCGATGCCAAATGAGCAGTTCTTC. Translating gives CASSLEGLAMPNEQFF.

This clone has only one observation. The chain carries TRBV2 and TRBJ1-4; D possibly corresponds to TRBD1 (6 bases). V lost 2 bases to trimming and J lost 8 bases, with 12 bases between them. CDR3 length: 14 amino acids. Germline CDR1 reads SNHLY; CDR2 reads FYNNEI. The CDR3 DNA follows: TGTGCCAGCAGTGAATGGGGGGCTTGGGAAAAACTGTTTTTT. Its protein product is CASSEWGAWEKLFF.

This clone was detected only once. One junction end disagrees with the germline gene, perhaps due to a read error. The chain uses TRBV5-8 and TRBJ2-2; 7 bases are shared with TRBD1. The germline gives CDR1 SGHTS, CDR2 YDEGEE. The CDR3 extends over 17 amino acids. As DNA, the CDR3 is TGTGCCAGCAGCTTGGGAGGGGGCGATTCGAATACCGGGGAGCTGTTTTTT. Amino acid sequence: CASSLGGGDSNTGELFF.

This sequence joins TRBV5-6 and TRBJ1-2, with D unresolved. The CDR3 is 13 amino acids. From germline, CDR1 is SGHDT and CDR2 YYEEEE. V shed 5 bases and J shed 2 bases, with 10 bases lying between them. The CDR3 region has the DNA TGTGCCAGCAGTTACGACCAGAACTATGGCTACACCTTC. Encoded protein: CASSYDQNYGYTF.

V and J are TRBV27 and TRBJ1-4; 11 bases are shared with TRBD1. Germline V gene sequence: CDR1 MNHEY, CDR2 SMNVEV (reference sequence). Trimming took 6 bases from V and 6 from J; bases not matched to a gene: 3. This CDR3 is 14 amino acids long. The CDR3 loop reads CASSGTGGDEKLFF. The DNA for the CDR3 is TGTGCCAGCAGCGGGACAGGGGGTGATGAAAAACTGTTTTTT.

The chain has TRBV18 and TRBJ2-7; D call uncertain. The germline V gene encodes CDR1 KGHSH and CDR2 LQKENI. Between the trimmed V and J ends, which lost 4 bases and 2 bases, there was a span of 15 bases. CDR3 length: 15 amino acids. CDR3 nucleotides: TGTGCCAGCTCACATGAGAGTCTGACCCCCTACGAGCAGTACTTC. Translated, it gives CASSHESLTPYEQYF.

This clone was counted a single time. The rearrangement uses TRBV14 and TRBJ2-1; 8 nucleotides match TRBD2. Trimming at V came to 1 base and at J to 3 bases, leaving 5 bases not matched to a gene. Germline V gene sequence: CDR1 SGHDN, CDR2 FVKESK. The CDR3 is 16 amino acids. The CDR3 bases are TGTGCCAGCAGCCAAGCTATAGCGGGACTCTACAATGAGCAGTTCTTC. This translates into CASSQAIAGLYNEQFF.

This clone was picked up one time. The gene calls are TRBV11-1 and TRBJ2-2, with 8 nucleotides matching TRBD1. V shed 6 bases, J shed 4 bases, and the junction held 7 bases outside the gene matches. The CDR3 runs 15 residues. From germline, CDR1 is SGHAT and CDR2 FQDESV (reference sequence). The CDR3 loop is CASRSQGAATGELFF. The CDR3 DNA sequence: TGTGCCAGCAGATCGCAGGGGGCGGCCACCGGGGAGCTGTTTTTT. Complete variable domain (other parts from reference TRBV11-1 and TRBJ2-2): EAEVAQSPRYKITEKSQAVAFWCDPISGHATLYWYRQILGQGPELLVQFQDESVVDDSQLPKDRFSAERLKGVDSTLKIQPAELGDSAMYLCASRSQGAATGELFFGEGSRLTVL.

This clone has a single count. This chain uses TRBV19 with TRBJ1-4, with D possibly TRBD1 on 5 matching bases. CDR3 size: 14 residues. CDR1 and CDR2 (germline): LNHDA, SQIVND (reference sequence). The V and J ends lost 8 bases and 5 bases respectively, with 15 bases between them. The CDR3 DNA reads as TGTGCCAGTCGCCCACCCTGGGGGAATGAAAAACTGTTTTTT. Protein sequence: CASRPPWGNEKLFF.

The chain carries TRBV11-2 and TRBJ2-1, with 15 bases identical to TRBD2. Germline V gives CDR1 SGHAT, CDR2 FQNNGV. This CDR3 has 19 residues. V was pared by 0 bases and J by 8 bases, with 11 bases of the junction left unmatched. CDR3 protein: CASSLDGLAGGRGNDEQFF. CDR3 nucleotide sequence: TGTGCCAGCAGCTTAGACGGACTAGCGGGGGGGCGAGGTAACGATGAGCAGTTCTTC.

The chain links TRBV5-4 to TRBJ2-3, with D possibly being TRBD2 (7 bases). Trimming pared 4 bases from V and 4 bases from J, leaving 16 bases between. The CDR3 spans 15 residues. Germline V gene data show CDR1 as SGHNT and CDR2 as YYREEE (reference sequence). The CDR3 nucleotides are TGTGCCAGCAGCGATTTAATAGGGGGGGCAGATACGCAGTATTTT. It yields the protein CASSDLIGGADTQYF.

The rearrangement links TRBV7-6 to TRBJ2-1, with D perhaps given as TRBD1 or TRBD2 (5 bases each). There are 15 residues in the CDR3. Germline loops: CDR1 SGHVS, CDR2 FNYEAQ. V was shortened by 2 bases and J by 7 bases, with 15 bases between the two germline ends. DNA of the CDR3: TGTGCCAGCAGCTTAAGTACGGGGCGTGTAAATGAGCAGTTCTTC. Its protein is CASSLSTGRVNEQFF.

The rearrangement uses TRBV7-6 and TRBJ1-2; possibly TRBD1 for D (6 bases). The germline V and J ends were trimmed by 0 bases and 4 bases, with 15 bases remaining between them. In germline, CDR1 is SGHVS, CDR2 FNYEAQ. The CDR3 loop spans 16 amino acids. The DNA for the CDR3 is TGTGCCAGCAGCTTAGCGGGGGCAGAAGCAATCTATGGCTACACCTTC. Translated: CASSLAGAEAIYGYTF.

The CDR3 DNA sequence: TGTGCCACTGCGTTCGGCTTTGAGCAGTTCTTC. Translating it yields CATAFGFEQFF. V usage is TRBV11-2 and J usage is TRBJ2-1; D is ambiguous. This CDR3 is 11 amino acids long. Germline V gives CDR1 SGHAT, CDR2 FQNNGV. The V end lost 10 bases, the J end lost 9 bases, and 13 bases lay between the germline ends.

The chain has TRBV7-9 and TRBJ2-2, with TRBD2 matching 7 bases. The CDR3 is 14 amino acids. V gave up 11 bases and J gave up 4 bases; unmatched junction bases: 10. CDR1 and CDR2 from the germline V gene are SEHNR and FQNEAQ (reference sequence). The CDR3 spells CAYLWREPTGELFF. CDR3 bases: TGTGCCTATCTATGGCGGGAGCCCACCGGGGAGCTGTTTTTT.

The V and J genes are TRBV27 and TRBJ2-1; TRBD2 matches at 8 bases. CDR1 is MNHEY, CDR2 SMNVEV, per germline (reference sequence). CDR3 length equals 17 residues. J lost 6 bases, V lost 5 bases, and 15 bases had no gene match. For the CDR3, the DNA is TGTGCCAGCAGTCCTTGGGCAACGCGGGAGGTTATCAATGAGCAGTTCTTC. It translates to CASSPWATREVINEQFF.

V is TRBV5-4 and J is TRBJ1-3; 7 nucleotides line up with TRBD1. This CDR3 contains 14 residues. The germline V gene encodes CDR1 SGHNT and CDR2 YYREEE (reference sequence). The J segment lost 0 bases and the V segment lost 6 bases, leaving 3 bases of the junction unmatched. The CDR3 region is CASTGTASGNTIYF. DNA of the CDR3: TGTGCCAGCACCGGGACAGCCTCTGGAAACACCATATATTTT. The complete variable domain, with remaining parts taken from reference TRBV5-4 and TRBJ1-3, reads ETGVTQSPTHLIKTRGQQVTLRCSSQSGHNTVSWYQQALGQGPQFIFQYYREEENGRGNFPPRFSGLQFPNYSSELNVNALELDDSALYLCASTGTASGNTIYFGEGSWLTVV.

The gene calls are TRBV5-1 and TRBJ2-7; TRBD1 or TRBD2 may be the D gene (5 bases each). Germline V gives CDR1 SGHRS, CDR2 YFSETQ. V lost 7 bases and J lost 5, with 28 bases in between. The CDR3 contains 17 residues. CDR3 nucleotide sequence: TGCGCCAGCTGCAAACTAAAACCGGGGCTAGCTAAGCACGAGCAGTACGTC. Its translation is CASCKLKPGLAKHEQYV.

The chain uses TRBV27 and TRBJ2-7, with a tentative D call TRBD1 (6 bases). The CDR3 is 14 amino acids. In germline, CDR1 is MNHEY, CDR2 SMNVEV (reference sequence). Trimming cost V 6 bases and J 3 bases, with 15 bases left between them. The CDR3 coding sequence is TGTGCCAGCAGCCCGACCGGGACAAACTACGAGCAGTACGTC. Encoded protein: CASSPTGTNYEQYV.